The subject of this entry is one TCR beta chain. The data were obtained in a study of technical replicates of blood from a handful of donors. This CDR3 has 15 residues. Germline V CDR1 and CDR2: SEHNR, FQNEAQ (reference sequence). V trimming: 4 bases; J trimming: 3 bases; junction bases outside the gene matches: 9. Generated by immunoSEQ multiplex PCR, the TCRdb table keeps only in-frame clones and is missing some. Counted here are 50,000 to 65,000 clones, 80% to 95% occurring once; the ten biggest clones make up around 4%. This sequence joins TRBV7-9 and TRBJ2-7; 7 bases are a match to TRBD2. This receptor was taken from a human donor in good health. Some clones in this sample may be carry-over from other donors' samples. Sequenced sample: PBMCs. In DNA, the CDR3 is TGTGCCAGCAGCTCCCCGGGACTACCTATCTACGAGCAGTACTTC. It codes for CASSSPGLPIYEQYF.